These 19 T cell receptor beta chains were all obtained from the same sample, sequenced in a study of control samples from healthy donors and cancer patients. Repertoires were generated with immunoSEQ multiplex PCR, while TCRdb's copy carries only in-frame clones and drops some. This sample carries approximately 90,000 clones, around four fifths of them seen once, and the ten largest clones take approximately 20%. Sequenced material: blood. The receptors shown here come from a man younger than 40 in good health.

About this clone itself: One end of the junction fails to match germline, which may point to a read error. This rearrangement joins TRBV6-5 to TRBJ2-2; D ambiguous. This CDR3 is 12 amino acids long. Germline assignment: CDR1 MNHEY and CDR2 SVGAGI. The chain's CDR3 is CASRANAGELFF. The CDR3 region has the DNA TGTGCCAGCAGGGCGAACGCCGGGGAGCTGTTTTTT.

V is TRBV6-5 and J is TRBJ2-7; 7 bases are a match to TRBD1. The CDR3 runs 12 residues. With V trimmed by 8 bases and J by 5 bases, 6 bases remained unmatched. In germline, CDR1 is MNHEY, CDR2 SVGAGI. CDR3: CASQDRWDEQYF. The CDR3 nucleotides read TGTGCCAGCCAGGACAGGTGGGACGAGCAGTACTTC.

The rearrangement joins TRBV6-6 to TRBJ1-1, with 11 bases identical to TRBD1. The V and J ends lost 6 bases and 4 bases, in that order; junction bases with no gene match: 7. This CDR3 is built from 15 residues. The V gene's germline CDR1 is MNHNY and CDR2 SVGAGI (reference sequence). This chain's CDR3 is CASRNGQGAFTEAFF. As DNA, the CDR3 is TGTGCCAGCAGGAATGGACAGGGGGCTTTCACTGAAGCTTTCTTT.

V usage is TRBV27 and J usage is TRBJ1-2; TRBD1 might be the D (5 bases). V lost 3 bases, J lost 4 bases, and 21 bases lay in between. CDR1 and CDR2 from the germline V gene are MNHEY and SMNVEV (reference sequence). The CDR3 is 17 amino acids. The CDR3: CASSFLPRVPGLYGYTF. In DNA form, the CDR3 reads TGTGCCAGCAGTTTCCTCCCCAGGGTCCCCGGCCTCTATGGCTACACCTTC.

CDR3 nucleotides: TGTGCCAGCAGCCAAGAATCGTATACGGGGGCCTTGGAAAAACTGTTTTTT. The encoded protein is CASSQESYTGALEKLFF. The rearrangement links TRBV3-1 (or the pseudogene TRBV3-2) to TRBJ1-4; D possibly corresponds to TRBD1 (6 bases). Germline V CDR1 and CDR2: LGHDT, YNNKEL (reference sequence). This CDR3 spans 17 amino acids. V lost 0 bases and J 8 bases, leaving 19 bases between the germline ends.

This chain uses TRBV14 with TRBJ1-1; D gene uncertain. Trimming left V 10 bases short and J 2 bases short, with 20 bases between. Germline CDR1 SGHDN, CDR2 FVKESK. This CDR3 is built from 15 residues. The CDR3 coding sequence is TGTGCCACCTCAGCCACCTATCTCGGTAACACTGAAGCTTTCTTT. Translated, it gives CATSATYLGNTEAFF.

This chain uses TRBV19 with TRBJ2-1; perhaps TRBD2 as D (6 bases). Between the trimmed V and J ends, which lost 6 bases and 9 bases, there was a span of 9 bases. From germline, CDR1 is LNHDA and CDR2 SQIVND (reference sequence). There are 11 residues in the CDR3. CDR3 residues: CASRGRGEQFF. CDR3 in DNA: TGTGCCAGTAGGGGGCGGGGTGAGCAGTTCTTC.

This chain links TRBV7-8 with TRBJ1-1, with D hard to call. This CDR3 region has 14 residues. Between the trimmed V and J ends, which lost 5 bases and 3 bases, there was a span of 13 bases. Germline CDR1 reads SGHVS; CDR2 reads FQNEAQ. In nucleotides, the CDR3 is TGTGCCAGCAGCCCCAACCGGGGTTACACTGAAGCTTTCTTT. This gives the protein CASSPNRGYTEAFF. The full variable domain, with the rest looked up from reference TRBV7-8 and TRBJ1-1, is GAGVSQSPRYKVAKRGQDVALRCDPISGHVSLFWYQQALGQGPEFLTYFQNEAQLDKSGLPSDRFFAERPEGSVSTLKIQRTQQEDSAVYLCASSPNRGYTEAFFGQGTRLTVV.

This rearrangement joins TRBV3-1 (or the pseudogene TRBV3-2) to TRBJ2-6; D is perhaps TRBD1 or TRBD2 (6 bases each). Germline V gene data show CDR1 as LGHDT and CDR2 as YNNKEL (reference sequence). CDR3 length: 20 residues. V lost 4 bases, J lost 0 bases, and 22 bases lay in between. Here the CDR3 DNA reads TGTGCCAGCAGCCGGTTGATGCCGGGGGCCTCATCCTCTGGGGCCAACGTCCTGACTTTC. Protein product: CASSRLMPGASSSGANVLTF.

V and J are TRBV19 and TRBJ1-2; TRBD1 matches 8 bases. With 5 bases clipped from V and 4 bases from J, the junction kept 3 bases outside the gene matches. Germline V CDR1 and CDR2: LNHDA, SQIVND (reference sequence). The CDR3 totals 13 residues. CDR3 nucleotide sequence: TGTGCCAGTAGTGGACAGGGATCCTATGGCTACACCTTC. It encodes CASSGQGSYGYTF.

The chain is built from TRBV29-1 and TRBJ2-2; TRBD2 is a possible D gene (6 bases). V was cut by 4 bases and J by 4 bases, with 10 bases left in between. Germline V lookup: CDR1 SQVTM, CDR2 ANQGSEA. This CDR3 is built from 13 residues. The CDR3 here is CSVGVGGTGELFF. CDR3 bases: TGCAGCGTTGGAGTGGGGGGCACCGGGGAGCTGTTTTTT.

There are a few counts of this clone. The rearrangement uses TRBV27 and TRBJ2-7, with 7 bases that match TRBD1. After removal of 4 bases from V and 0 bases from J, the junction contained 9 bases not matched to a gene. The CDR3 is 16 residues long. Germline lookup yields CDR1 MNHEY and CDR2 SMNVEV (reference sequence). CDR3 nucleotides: TGTGCCAGCAGTTCACGGACAGGAAGAAGCTCCTACGAGCAGTACTTC. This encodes CASSSRTGRSSYEQYF.

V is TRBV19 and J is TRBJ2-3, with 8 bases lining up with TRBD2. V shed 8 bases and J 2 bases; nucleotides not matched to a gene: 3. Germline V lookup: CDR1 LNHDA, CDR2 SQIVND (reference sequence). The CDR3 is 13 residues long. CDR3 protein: CASEGLVTDTQYF. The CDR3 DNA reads TGTGCCAGTGAGGGACTAGTCACAGATACGCAGTATTTT.

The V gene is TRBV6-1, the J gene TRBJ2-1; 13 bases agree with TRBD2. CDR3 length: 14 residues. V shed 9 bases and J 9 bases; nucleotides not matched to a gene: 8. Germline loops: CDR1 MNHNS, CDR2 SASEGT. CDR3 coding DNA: TGTGCCAGTCTACTAGCGGGGGGGCCCGCTGAGCAGTTCTTC. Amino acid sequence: CASLLAGGPAEQFF.

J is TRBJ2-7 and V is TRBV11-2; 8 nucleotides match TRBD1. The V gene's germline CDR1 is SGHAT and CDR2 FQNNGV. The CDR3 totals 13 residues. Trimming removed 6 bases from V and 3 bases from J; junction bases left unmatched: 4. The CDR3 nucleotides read TGTGCCAGCAGAACAGGGGGGAGCTACGAGCAGTACTTC. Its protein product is CASRTGGSYEQYF.

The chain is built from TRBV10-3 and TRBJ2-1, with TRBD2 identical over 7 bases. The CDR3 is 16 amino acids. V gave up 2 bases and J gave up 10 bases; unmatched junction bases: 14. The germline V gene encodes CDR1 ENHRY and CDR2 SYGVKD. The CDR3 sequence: CAISENLGLAVREQFF. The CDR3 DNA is TGTGCCATCAGTGAGAATTTAGGGCTAGCGGTTCGGGAGCAGTTCTTC.

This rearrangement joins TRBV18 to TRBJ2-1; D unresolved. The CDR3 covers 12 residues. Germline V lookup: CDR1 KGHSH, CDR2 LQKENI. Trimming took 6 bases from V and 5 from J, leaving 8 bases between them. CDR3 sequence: CASSPVNNEQFF. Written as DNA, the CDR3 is TGTGCCAGCTCCCCCGTAAACAATGAGCAGTTCTTC.

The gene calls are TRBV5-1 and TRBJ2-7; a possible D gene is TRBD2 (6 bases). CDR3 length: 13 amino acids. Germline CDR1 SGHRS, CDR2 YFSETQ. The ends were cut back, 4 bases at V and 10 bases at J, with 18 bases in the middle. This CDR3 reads CASSPMTGVDQYF. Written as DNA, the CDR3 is TGCGCCAGCAGCCCGATGACGGGAGTAGATCAGTACTTC.

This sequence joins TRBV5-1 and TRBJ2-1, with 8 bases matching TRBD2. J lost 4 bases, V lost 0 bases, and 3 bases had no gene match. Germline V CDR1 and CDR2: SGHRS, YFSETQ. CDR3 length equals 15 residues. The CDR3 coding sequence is TGCGCCAGCAGCTTGGAGCGGGGGCCTTACAATGAGCAGTTCTTC. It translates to CASSLERGPYNEQFF.